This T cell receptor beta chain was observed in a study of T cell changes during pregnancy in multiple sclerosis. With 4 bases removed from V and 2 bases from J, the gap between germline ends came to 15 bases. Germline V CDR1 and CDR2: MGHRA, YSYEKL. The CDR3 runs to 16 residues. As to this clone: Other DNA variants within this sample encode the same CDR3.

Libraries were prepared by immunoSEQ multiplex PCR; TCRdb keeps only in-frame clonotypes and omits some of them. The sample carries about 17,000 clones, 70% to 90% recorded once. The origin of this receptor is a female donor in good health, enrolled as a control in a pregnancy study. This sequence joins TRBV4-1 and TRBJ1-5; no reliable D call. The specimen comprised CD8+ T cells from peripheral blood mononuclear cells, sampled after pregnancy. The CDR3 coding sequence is TGCGCCAGCAGCCCAGTTATGGGCCCGGGCAATCAGCCCCAGCATTTT. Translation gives CASSPVMGPGNQPQHF.